This T cell receptor (beta chain) comes out of a study of PD-L1 blockade in urothelial cancer. The CDR3 is made up of 12 amino acids. Trimming stripped 5 bases from V and 11 bases from J, with 12 bases between. CDR1 is SGHTA and CDR2 is FQGNSA in the germline V gene. The assay was immunoSEQ multiplex PCR, and TCRdb's table has in-frame clones only and misses some. The table has about 43,000 clones, about 88% seen once. The receptor's source is a woman aged 60-70 years with urothelial cancer. Source: PBMCs, taken around atezolizumab (anti-PD-L1) treatment. The rearrangement links TRBV7-2 to TRBJ1-4; tentative D call: TRBD1 (5 bases). The CDR3 is CASSLGDWKLFF. The CDR3 DNA follows: TGTGCCAGCAGCCTCGGGGACTGGAAACTGTTTTTT.